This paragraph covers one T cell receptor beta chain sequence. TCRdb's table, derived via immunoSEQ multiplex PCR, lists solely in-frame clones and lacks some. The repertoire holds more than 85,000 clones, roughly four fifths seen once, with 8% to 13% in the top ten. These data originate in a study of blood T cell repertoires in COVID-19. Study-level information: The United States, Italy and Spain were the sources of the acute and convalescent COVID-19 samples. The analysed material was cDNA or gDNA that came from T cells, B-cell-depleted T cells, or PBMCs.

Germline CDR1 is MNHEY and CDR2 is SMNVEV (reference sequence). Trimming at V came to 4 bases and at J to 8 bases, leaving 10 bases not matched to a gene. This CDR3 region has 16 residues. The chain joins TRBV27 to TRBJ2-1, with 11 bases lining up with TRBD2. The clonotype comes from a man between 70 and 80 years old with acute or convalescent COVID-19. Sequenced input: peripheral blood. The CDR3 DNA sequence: TGTGCCAGCAGTTCCGGTTTAGCGGGGGGGAGGGATGAGCAGTTCTTC. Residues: CASSSGLAGGRDEQFF.